These 10 T cell receptor beta chains share one sample of origin, sequenced in a study of human T cells and chemical hapten exposure. Time point of the sample: patch test 2, 6 weeks after DPC sensitization. Treatment specified: therapeutic diphenylcyclopropenone sensitization with weekly scalp DPC. TCRdb processed the RACE reads anew with MiXCR; each CDR3 protein has one entry. The data hold hundreds of thousands of distinct CDR3 sequences, with about 6% observed a single time. The sample was whole blood, taken in connection with sensitization to the hapten diphenylcyclopropenone (DPC). The origin of the receptors is a woman aged 18-29 years with alopecia areata. Some clones in this sample may be carry-over from other donors' samples.

This clonotype was observed at least ten times. The V and J genes are TRBV12-5 and TRBJ1-1; 9 positions match TRBD1. The CDR3 runs 13 residues. Trimming cost V 6 bases and J 5 bases; bases outside gene matches: 4. The germline V gene has CDR1 LGHNT and CDR2 FRNRAP. The CDR3 DNA reads as TGTGCTAGTGGGGGCGGGACAGGGACTGAAGCTTTCTTT. This gives the protein CASGGGTGTEAFF.

This clonotype was recorded at least ten times. DNA of the CDR3: TGTGCCAGCAGCCTATGGCGGGGGGGCACAGATACGCAGTATTTT. It is translated as CASSLWRGGTDTQYF. This rearrangement joins TRBV3-1 to TRBJ2-3, with 8 bases matching TRBD2. V shed 4 bases, J shed 1 base, and the junction held 4 bases outside the gene matches. The CDR3 covers 15 residues. CDR1 and CDR2 (germline): LGHDT, YNNKEL (reference sequence).

This clonotype was seen a few times. A much more abundant neighbour one base away suggests this may be a read error. This chain connects TRBV7-9 to TRBJ1-1; 8 bases are a match to TRBD1. The CDR3 contains 14 residues. V shed 5 bases, J shed 1 base, and the junction held 3 bases outside the gene matches. CDR1 and CDR2 from the germline V gene are SEHNR and FQNEAQ (reference sequence). This CDR3 reads CASSPTGANTEAFF. DNA for the CDR3: TGTGCCAGCAGCCCGACAGGGGCGAACACTGAAGCTTTCTTT.

The genes are TRBV12-3 or TRBV12-4 and TRBJ2-3; maybe TRBD2 (5 bases). V lost 8 bases, J lost 5 bases, and 14 bases lay in between. The length of the CDR3 is 13 residues. CDR3 in amino acids: CASGLLSGDTQYF. The CDR3 region has the DNA TGTGCCAGCGGACTCCTTTCGGGAGATACGCAGTATTTT.

This clonotype came up many times. The chain couples TRBV20-1 to TRBJ2-7, with D tentatively TRBD1 (6 bases). Trimming left V 3 bases short and J 0 bases short, with 9 bases between. Germline V CDR1 and CDR2: DFQATT, SNEGSKA (reference sequence). This CDR3 contains 13 residues. DNA of the CDR3: TGCAGTGCTAGGGACAGAATCTCCTACGAGCAGTACTTC. Residues: CSARDRISYEQYF.

V and J are TRBV9 and TRBJ2-3, with 11 positions matching TRBD2. The CDR3 length is 16 residues. Germline CDR1 SGDLS, CDR2 YYNGEE. After removal of 0 bases from V and 5 bases from J, the junction contained 5 bases not matched to a gene. CDR3 bases: TGTGCCAGCAGCGTAGGGTTAGCGGGGGGGCTAGATACGCAGTATTTT. Protein product: CASSVGLAGGLDTQYF.

This clonotype was seen repeatedly, ten times or more. The V and J genes are TRBV6-2 or TRBV6-3 and TRBJ1-5; 9 nucleotides agree with TRBD1. CDR1 is MNHEY, CDR2 SVGEGT, per germline. This CDR3 region has 16 residues. V dropped 5 bases and J dropped 0; count of bases not matched to a gene: 5. CDR3 sequence reads: CASSPRTGASNQPQHF. CDR3 DNA sequence: TGTGCCAGCAGTCCAAGGACAGGGGCTAGCAATCAGCCCCAGCATTTT.

This clonotype was detected many times. The chain joins TRBV5-1 to TRBJ2-5; D may match TRBD1 or TRBD2 (5 bases each). V lost 5 bases to trimming and J lost 3 bases, with 11 bases between them. This CDR3 contains 13 residues. Per germline, CDR1 SGHRS and CDR2 YFSETQ. The DNA of the CDR3 is TGCGCCAGCAGTCGGGACGGCGAAGAGACCCAGTACTTC. This gives the protein CASSRDGEETQYF.

The J gene is TRBJ2-5, the V gene TRBV5-3; D may be TRBD1 or TRBD2 (5 bases each). TRBV5-3 is an ORF, with its function uncertain. V lost 3 bases and J 2 bases, leaving 14 bases between the germline ends. The CDR3 covers 15 residues. CDR3 nucleotides: TGTGCCAGAAGCTCGACGACGGGACGGCAAGAGACCCAGTACTTC. Its protein is CARSSTTGRQETQYF.

This chain links TRBV6-1 with TRBJ2-1; TRBD1 might be the D (6 bases). V was cut by 1 base and J by 4 bases, with 11 bases left in between. The germline gives CDR1 MNHNS, CDR2 SASEGT. This CDR3 is 15 amino acids long. CDR3 sequence reads: CASSEEVGAYNEQFF. DNA for the CDR3: TGTGCCAGCAGTGAAGAGGTGGGGGCTTACAATGAGCAGTTCTTC.